The clone carrying this T cell receptor beta chain was seen repeatedly, ten times or more. From germline, CDR1 is SGHNT and CDR2 YYREEE (reference sequence). CDR3 length: 17 residues. V was cut by 3 bases and J by 4 bases, with 21 bases left in between. The sample originates from a study of HIV-infected patients and healthy controls. Reverse transcription used 450 to 500 ng RNA and constant-region primers for alpha and beta. Using multiplexing indices, alpha and beta chain libraries were generated apart by chain-specific third strand synthesis. TCRdb re-analysed the 5' RACE reads in MiXCR, keeping a single row per CDR3 protein. Of under 11,000 distinct CDR3 sequences in the sample, around 8% were seen once. All unsorted peripheral T cells were captured because whole blood was used without fractionation.

The source of this sequence is an adult in good health. Sequencing was carried out using blood. This chain joins TRBV5-4 and TRBJ2-3; no firm D call. CDR3 in amino acids: CASSWAPSGSNADTQYF. The CDR3 nucleotides read TGTGCCAGCAGCTGGGCCCCCTCCGGCTCCAACGCAGATACGCAGTATTTT.